The 27 T cell receptor beta chains reported below all come from one sample, sequenced in a study of human T cells and chemical hapten exposure. Via MiXCR, TCRdb re-called the RACE reads, giving one row per CDR3 protein. The sample has about 130,000 distinct CDR3 sequences, approximately 9.1% seen once; the top ten hold 1.5% to 2%. Documented time point: healthy volunteer bleed at 2 weeks. The starting material, unfractionated whole blood, was used for total RNA extraction. Sequenced input: whole blood. The receptors shown here come from a male donor in good health. Some clones in this sample may be carry-over from other donors' samples.

There are many counts of this clonotype. The chain carries TRBV20-1 and TRBJ2-1; 8 bases agree with TRBD1. V lost 6 bases and J lost 5; bases outside the gene matches: 9. The CDR3 covers 14 residues. The germline gives CDR1 DFQATT, CDR2 SNEGSKA (reference sequence). CDR3 in DNA: TGCAGTGCCCCCTCCGGACAGGGAAACAATGAGCAGTTCTTC. It specifies CSAPSGQGNNEQFF.

The V call is TRBV10-3, the J call TRBJ2-7, with a possible D match to TRBD1 (6 bases). The germline V and J ends were trimmed by 0 bases and 1 base, with 13 bases remaining between them. The CDR3 has 16 residues. The V gene's germline CDR1 is ENHRY and CDR2 SYGVKD. Here the CDR3 reads CAISESRQAPSYEQYF. As DNA, the CDR3 is TGTGCCATCAGTGAGTCGAGACAGGCACCTTCCTACGAGCAGTACTTC.

This clonotype occurred many times. The J gene is TRBJ1-2, the V gene TRBV6-6; TRBD1 is a possible D gene (6 bases). Germline V gene lookup returns CDR1 MNHNY and CDR2 SVGAGI (reference sequence). Trimming stripped 5 bases from V and 4 bases from J, with 14 bases between. The CDR3 extends over 14 amino acids. CDR3 bases: TGTGCCAGCAGTCAACCTCCCAGGGGCTATGGCTACACCTTC. It is translated as CASSQPPRGYGYTF.

This clonotype came up a few times. The V and J genes are TRBV5-1 and TRBJ2-5; D might be TRBD1 (5 bases). The germline V gene encodes CDR1 SGHRS and CDR2 YFSETQ. Trimming cost V 0 bases and J 4 bases, with 10 bases left between them. The CDR3 has 14 amino acids. The CDR3 here is CASSLGQSLETQYF. CDR3 nucleotide sequence: TGCGCCAGCAGCTTGGGACAGAGTTTAGAGACCCAGTACTTC. Filled out from reference TRBV5-1 and TRBJ2-5, the complete variable domain reads KAGVTQTPRYLIKTRGQQVTLSCSPISGHRSVSWYQQTPGQGLQFLFEYFSETQRNKGNFPGRFSGRQFSNSRSEMNVSTLELGDSALYLCASSLGQSLETQYFGPGTRLLVL.

Ten or more counts support this clonotype. This chain joins TRBV27 and TRBJ2-2; 7 bases align to TRBD1. The CDR3 is 15 amino acids. Trimming cost V 3 bases and J 9 bases; bases outside gene matches: 10. In germline, CDR1 is MNHEY, CDR2 SMNVEV (reference sequence). The CDR3 spells CASSLGRGKTRELFF. The CDR3 nucleotides are TGTGCCAGCAGTTTGGGCAGGGGGAAGACCAGGGAGCTGTTTTTT.

This clonotype was counted many times. This chain uses TRBV5-1 with TRBJ2-7; 8 bases map to TRBD2. This CDR3 has 14 residues. Trimming at V came to 5 bases and at J to 2 bases, leaving 6 bases not matched to a gene. Germline V lookup: CDR1 SGHRS, CDR2 YFSETQ. The CDR3 spells CASRTERGTYEQYF. The CDR3 DNA sequence: TGCGCCAGCAGGACCGAGCGGGGGACCTACGAGCAGTACTTC.

CDR3 DNA sequence: TGTGCTAGTGGTTTTGCAGGGGCCTACGAGCAGTACTTC. Protein: CASGFAGAYEQYF. The rearrangement uses TRBV12-5 and TRBJ2-7, with TRBD1 as a possible D gene (6 bases). Per the germline V gene, CDR1 is LGHNT and CDR2 is FRNRAP. The CDR3 is 13 amino acids. V was cut by 3 bases and J by 2 bases, with 8 bases left in between.

The chain has TRBV29-1 and TRBJ1-5, with 9 bases that match TRBD1. The CDR3 totals 13 residues. Unmatched junction bases numbered 0, after V lost 4 bases and J lost 2 bases. CDR1 is SQVTM and CDR2 is ANQGSEA in the germline V gene. CDR3 DNA: TGCAGCGTTGGACAGGGGGGCAATCAGCCCCAGCATTTT. Translating it yields CSVGQGGNQPQHF.

This clonotype has a count of ten or more. The V and J genes are TRBV4-3 and TRBJ2-7; 7 bases are shared with TRBD1. CDR3 length equals 14 residues. Germline trimming cut 1 base from V and 5 bases from J; bases unmatched to any gene: 5. In germline, CDR1 is LGHNA, CDR2 YSLEER. CDR3 region: CASSQGTGPDEQYF. As DNA, the CDR3 is TGCGCCAGCAGCCAAGGGACAGGCCCTGACGAGCAGTACTTC.

This clonotype has more than one count but fewer than ten. V is TRBV5-1 and J is TRBJ2-1, with D possibly TRBD2 on 6 matching bases. The V end was cut by 4 bases, the J end by 3 bases, with 14 bases between. The CDR3 is 15 residues long. Per the germline V gene, CDR1 is SGHRS and CDR2 is YFSETQ. The CDR3, as DNA: TGCGCCAGCAGCCCGGCTAGCGCCTTCTACAATGAGCAGTTCTTC. Residues: CASSPASAFYNEQFF.

This clonotype was detected a few times. This chain uses TRBV2 with TRBJ1-6; D may be TRBD1 (5 bases). Germline V lookup: CDR1 SNHLY, CDR2 FYNNEI. Trimming left V 1 base short and J 7 bases short, with 11 bases between. The CDR3 covers 15 residues. In DNA, the CDR3 is TGTGCCAGCAGTGAAGGGCAGGGAAGAAATTCACCCCTCCACTTT. Protein: CASSEGQGRNSPLHF.

This clonotype showed up just a few times. The J gene is TRBJ2-1, the V gene TRBV12-3 or TRBV12-4; D is unresolved. The CDR3 sequence is 15 residues long. V gave up 1 base and J gave up 6 bases, with 13 bases separating them. Written as DNA, the CDR3 is TGTGCCAGCAGTTTAGTCCCCGGATTGCGCAATGAGCAGTTCTTC. It translates to CASSLVPGLRNEQFF.

The rearrangement links TRBV6-1 to TRBJ1-4; D may be TRBD1 (5 bases). Looked up from germline, CDR1 is MNHNS and CDR2 is SASEGT. V lost 8 bases to trimming and J lost 7 bases, with 23 bases between them. This CDR3 region has 16 residues. CDR3: CASGATTGSNPEKLFF. The CDR3 nucleotides read TGTGCCAGCGGGGCCACCACAGGCTCGAACCCTGAAAAACTGTTTTTT.

The rearrangement joins TRBV10-3 to TRBJ1-6, with D hard to call. Germline assignment: CDR1 ENHRY and CDR2 SYGVKD. CDR3 length: 10 amino acids. The V end lost 7 bases, the J end lost 7 bases, and 2 bases lay between the germline ends. The CDR3 is CAIMNSPLHF. The CDR3 DNA sequence: TGTGCCATCATGAATTCACCCCTCCACTTT.

This clonotype showed up just a few times. The rearrangement links TRBV29-1 to TRBJ2-7; no clear D gene. Germline CDR1 reads SQVTM; CDR2 reads ANQGSEA. The CDR3 runs to 10 residues. The V end was cut by 2 bases, the J end by 5 bases, with 4 bases between. This chain's CDR3 is CSVEIDEQYF. The CDR3 DNA reads TGCAGCGTTGAAATCGACGAGCAGTACTTC.

This clonotype was seen once. V usage is TRBV4-3 and J usage is TRBJ2-7; 9 bases are shared with TRBD1. Germline-derived CDR1 and CDR2 are LGHNA and YSLEER. This CDR3 comprises 17 residues. The V gene end was trimmed by 1 base and the J gene end by 2 bases; junction bases not matched to a gene: 9. This CDR3 reads CASSQGSGQGTTYEQYF. CDR3 bases: TGCGCCAGCAGCCAAGGTTCAGGACAGGGGACCACCTACGAGCAGTACTTC.

The chain carries TRBV27 and TRBJ2-7, with 7 bases identical to TRBD1. The V gene end was trimmed by 8 bases and the J gene end by 7 bases; junction bases not matched to a gene: 5. Germline lookup yields CDR1 MNHEY and CDR2 SMNVEV (reference sequence). The CDR3 covers 11 residues. Here the CDR3 DNA reads TGTGCCAGCGGGACAGAGGGAGAGCAGTACTTC. It is translated as CASGTEGEQYF.

The CDR3 bases are TGTGCCAGCAGTGGGGCGGGGAATCAGCCCCAGCATTTT. Translated, it gives CASSGAGNQPQHF. The chain links TRBV12-3 or TRBV12-4 to TRBJ1-5; D possibly corresponds to TRBD1 (5 bases). V shed 5 bases and J shed 4 bases, with 9 bases lying between them. The CDR3 is made up of 13 amino acids.

This clonotype was counted ten times or more. V gene TRBV6-5 combines with J gene TRBJ1-5, with 8 bases matching TRBD1. The CDR3 loop spans 14 amino acids. Germline CDR1 reads MNHEY; CDR2 reads SVGAGI. V dropped 5 bases and J dropped 6; count of bases not matched to a gene: 6. The CDR3 protein is CASSPSGGGQPQHF. In DNA, the CDR3 is TGTGCCAGCAGTCCGTCAGGGGGCGGTCAGCCCCAGCATTTT.

V and J are TRBV24-1 and TRBJ2-2; D is perhaps TRBD1 (6 bases). Between the trimmed V and J ends, which lost 4 bases and 3 bases, there was a span of 11 bases. Per germline, CDR1 KGHDR and CDR2 SFDVKD. The CDR3 contains 15 residues. The CDR3 region has the DNA TGTGCCACCAGTGACAGGGGTGTCGACACCGGGGAGCTGTTTTTT. This translates into CATSDRGVDTGELFF.

V gene TRBV6-6 combines with J gene TRBJ1-2; TRBD1 is a possible D gene (6 bases). The CDR3 consists of 15 residues. V was shortened by 5 bases and J by 1 base, with 14 bases between the two germline ends. Per the germline V gene, CDR1 is MNHNY and CDR2 is SVGAGI (reference sequence). The CDR3 DNA is TGTGCCAGCAGTACACCCGGACAGCTTAACTATGGCTACACCTTC. Encoded protein: CASSTPGQLNYGYTF.

This clonotype was seen a single time. Since a much larger clone is just one base distant, this may be a read error. The genes are TRBV4-2 and TRBJ2-1, with no clear D. Trimming left V 4 bases short and J 8 bases short, with 6 bases between. This CDR3 contains 11 residues. Per the germline V gene, CDR1 is LGHNA and CDR2 is YNFKEQ. CDR3 DNA sequence: TGTGCCAGCAGCCCCGACGATGAGCAGTTCTTC. It encodes CASSPDDEQFF.

This clonotype came up many times. The chain employs TRBV20-1 and TRBJ2-5; the D is unclear. The CDR3 consists of 12 residues. CDR1 and CDR2 from the germline V gene are DFQATT and SNEGSKA (reference sequence). With 5 bases removed from V and 3 bases from J, the gap between germline ends came to 10 bases. CDR3 nucleotides: TGCAGTGCTGCTACGACGGAAGAGACCCAGTACTTC. It translates to CSAATTEETQYF.

This clonotype was picked up many times. V is TRBV9 and J is TRBJ1-3; D uncertain. The CDR3 runs 17 residues. Per the germline V gene, CDR1 is SGDLS and CDR2 is YYNGEE. V shed 0 bases and J shed 0 bases, with 13 bases lying between them. CDR3 amino acids: CASSVGSRIHSGNTIYF. The CDR3 DNA is TGTGCCAGCAGCGTAGGTTCACGTATCCACTCTGGAAACACCATATATTTT.

The table lists this clonotype with many counts. The rearrangement joins TRBV9 to TRBJ1-2; D is unresolved. The CDR3 is 15 amino acids. CDR1 and CDR2 (germline): SGDLS, YYNGEE. V lost 0 bases, J lost 8 bases, and 17 bases lay in between. The CDR3 sequence is CASSVGGEGTEGYTF. Here the CDR3 DNA reads TGTGCCAGCAGCGTAGGTGGGGAGGGTACCGAGGGCTACACCTTC. Full variable domain (remainder filled in from reference TRBV9 and TRBJ1-2): DSGVTQTPKHLITATGQRVTLRCSPRSGDLSVYWYQQSLDQGLQFLIQYYNGEERAKGNILERFSAQQFPDLHSELNLSSLELGDSALYFCASSVGGEGTEGYTFGSGTRLTVV.

This clonotype was observed many times. The rearrangement uses TRBV6-6 and TRBJ2-1; possibly TRBD1 or TRBD2 for D (5 bases each). Germline lookup yields CDR1 MNHNY and CDR2 SVGAGI (reference sequence). V shed 8 bases and J shed 7 bases, with 18 bases lying between them. The CDR3 length is 14 residues. CDR3 in amino acids: CASWDDSLGNEQFF. The CDR3 DNA reads TGTGCCAGCTGGGACGACAGTCTCGGGAATGAGCAGTTCTTC.

The chain combines TRBV4-1 with TRBJ2-1; 7 bases match TRBD1. The CDR3 totals 15 residues. V lost 4 bases and J lost 3; bases outside the gene matches: 6. Germline V CDR1 and CDR2: MGHRA, YSYEKL. The CDR3 protein is CASSPSSGGYNEQFF. For the CDR3, the DNA is TGCGCCAGCAGCCCAAGTTCAGGGGGCTACAATGAGCAGTTCTTC.